Below are 24 T cell receptor beta chains sequenced from a single sample in a study of cytomegalovirus exposure and HLA in healthy donors. The PCR made use of 60 Vbeta and 13 Jbeta primers. Libraries were prepared by immunoSEQ multiplex PCR; TCRdb keeps only in-frame clonotypes and omits some of them. In the table there are some 100,000 clones, approximately 84% of which are singletons. Sequencing input: PBMCs. The receptors originated from a man between 18 and 29 years old in good health and CMV-seronegative.

The CDR3 reads CASSGGSGETQYF. DNA of the CDR3: TGTGCCAGCAGTGGGGGGTCGGGAGAGACCCAGTACTTC. V and J are TRBV9 and TRBJ2-5, with D possibly TRBD2 on 6 matching bases. Between the trimmed V and J ends, which lost 5 bases and 4 bases, there was a span of 12 bases. The germline V gene has CDR1 SGDLS and CDR2 YYNGEE. CDR3 size: 13 residues.

The chain is built from TRBV7-9 and TRBJ2-1, with 10 bases matching TRBD2. V dropped 4 bases and J dropped 5; count of bases not matched to a gene: 5. From germline, CDR1 is SEHNR and CDR2 FQNEAQ (reference sequence). This CDR3 comprises 15 residues. In DNA, the CDR3 is TGTGCCAGCAGCTCAGGACTAGCGGCTAACAATGAGCAGTTCTTC. Protein: CASSSGLAANNEQFF.

The rearrangement links TRBV4-2 to TRBJ1-1; weak D call: TRBD1 (6 bases). Trimming cost V 0 bases and J 3 bases, with 14 bases left between them. Germline-derived CDR1 and CDR2 are LGHNA and YNFKEQ. CDR3 length equals 16 residues. The CDR3 here is CASSQDEGAGDTEAFF. The DNA of the CDR3 is TGTGCCAGCAGCCAAGATGAAGGGGCAGGGGACACTGAAGCTTTCTTT.

This clone is a singleton in its sample. The chain is built from TRBV28 and TRBJ1-2; no reliable D call. Trimming removed 3 bases at V and 6 bases at J, with 5 bases between. This CDR3 region has 11 residues. The germline V gene encodes CDR1 MDHEN and CDR2 SYDVKM. In DNA form, the CDR3 reads TGTGCCAGCAGTTTCACTGATGGCTACACCTTC. Protein product: CASSFTDGYTF.

This chain joins TRBV7-9 and TRBJ1-2; D call uncertain. Trimming left V 6 bases short and J 6 bases short, with 11 bases between. Germline CDR1 reads SEHNR; CDR2 reads FQNEAQ (reference sequence). This CDR3 is 12 amino acids long. For the CDR3, the DNA is TGTGCCAGCAGTAGGACTCACGATGGCTACACCTTC. Translation gives CASSRTHDGYTF.

V and J are TRBV4-2 and TRBJ1-3; 10 bases are shared with TRBD1. After removal of 4 bases from V and 1 base from J, the junction contained 7 bases not matched to a gene. In germline, CDR1 is LGHNA, CDR2 YNFKEQ. The CDR3 has 17 residues. The CDR3 DNA sequence: TGTGCCAGCAGCCGCTCGACGGACAGGGGGTCTGGAAACACCATATATTTT. It is translated as CASSRSTDRGSGNTIYF.

The V gene is TRBV7-9, the J gene TRBJ1-5; a weak D match, TRBD1 (5 bases). CDR3 size: 13 residues. V lost 6 bases, J lost 7 bases, and 13 bases lay in between. The germline V gene encodes CDR1 SEHNR and CDR2 FQNEAQ (reference sequence). CDR3 sequence (DNA): TGTGCCAGCAGTGTCGGAGGGACCCAGCCCCAGCATTTT. Translated: CASSVGGTQPQHF.

The chain employs TRBV27 and TRBJ2-7; 8 nucleotides match TRBD2. CDR3 length equals 19 residues. Looked up from germline, CDR1 is MNHEY and CDR2 is SMNVEV (reference sequence). V shed 6 bases, J shed 0 bases, and the junction held 19 bases outside the gene matches. In nucleotides, the CDR3 is TGTGCCAGCAGCCGGGGGGGGACTAGACTAGCTCTGAGCTCCTACGAGCAGTACTTC. Translated, it gives CASSRGGTRLALSSYEQYF.

This rearrangement joins TRBV12-5 to TRBJ2-7; TRBD2 is a possible D gene (6 bases). CDR3 length: 12 residues. CDR1 is LGHNT and CDR2 is FRNRAP in the germline V gene. V shed 2 bases and J shed 5 bases, with 7 bases lying between them. CDR3 DNA: TGTGCTAGTGGTTTGCGGGGGAACGAGCAGTACTTC. This encodes CASGLRGNEQYF.

The chain joins TRBV11-2 to TRBJ2-3, with a weak D call TRBD2 (6 bases). Germline lookup yields CDR1 SGHAT and CDR2 FQNNGV. Between the trimmed V and J ends, which lost 5 bases and 11 bases, there was a span of 20 bases. The CDR3 has 14 amino acids. The CDR3 loop reads CASSPIGGAGKQYF. In DNA, the CDR3 is TGTGCCAGCAGCCCCATAGGAGGGGCAGGGAAGCAGTATTTT.

The chain is built from TRBV29-1 and TRBJ2-3, with D possibly being TRBD1 (6 bases). With 7 bases removed from V and 2 bases from J, the gap between germline ends came to 13 bases. The CDR3 loop spans 13 amino acids. CDR1 and CDR2 (germline): SQVTM, ANQGSEA. The CDR3: CSAAGQNTDTQYF. The CDR3 coding sequence is TGCAGCGCCGCTGGACAGAACACAGATACGCAGTATTTT.

The gene calls are TRBV30 and TRBJ1-6; TRBD1 is a possible D gene (5 bases). Per the germline V gene, CDR1 is GTSNPN and CDR2 is SVGIG (reference sequence). The CDR3 has 16 residues. Between the trimmed V and J ends, which lost 2 bases and 9 bases, there was a span of 20 bases. CDR3 residues: CAWSYGRGRVGSPLHF. The CDR3 DNA reads TGTGCCTGGAGTTATGGAAGGGGCAGGGTCGGTTCACCCCTCCACTTT. Based on the CDR3 plus reference TRBV30 and TRBJ1-6, the full variable domain is SQTIHQWPATLVQPVGSPLSLECTVEGTSNPNLYWYRQAAGRGLQLLFYSVGIGQISSEVPQNLSASRPQDRQFILSSKKLLLSDSGFYLCAWSYGRGRVGSPLHFGNGTRLTVT.

This chain links TRBV28 with TRBJ1-3; TRBD1 matches at 10 bases. With 3 bases clipped from V and 8 bases from J, the junction kept 7 bases outside the gene matches. Germline CDR1 is MDHEN and CDR2 is SYDVKM. This CDR3 contains 15 residues. The CDR3 loop reads CASSFGGQGSDTIYF. Here the CDR3 DNA reads TGTGCCAGCAGTTTTGGGGGACAGGGGTCTGACACCATATATTTT.

This rearrangement joins TRBV19 to TRBJ1-1, with TRBD1 matching 9 bases. J lost 5 bases, V lost 6 bases, and 19 bases had no gene match. Germline CDR1 reads LNHDA; CDR2 reads SQIVND (reference sequence). There are 18 residues in the CDR3. The CDR3 DNA sequence: TGTGCCAGTAGCACCAGAGGACAGGGGTTTATTGTCGAAACTGAAGCTTTCTTT. This codes for CASSTRGQGFIVETEAFF.

The genes are TRBV29-1 and TRBJ2-7, with 8 bases identical to TRBD1. The CDR3 spans 15 residues. The V segment lost 3 bases and the J segment 2 bases; nucleotides outside the gene matches: 9. Germline CDR1 reads SQVTM; CDR2 reads ANQGSEA. The CDR3 nucleotides are TGCAGCGTTGAGGGTGGGGCAGGGGGCACCTACGAGCAGTACTTC. Translated: CSVEGGAGGTYEQYF.

The chain recombines TRBV27 with TRBJ1-2, with D uncertain. The germline V and J ends were trimmed by 3 bases and 8 bases, with 13 bases remaining between them. The germline V gene has CDR1 MNHEY and CDR2 SMNVEV (reference sequence). This CDR3 is built from 13 residues. The CDR3 loop is CASSFESLRGYTF. DNA of the CDR3: TGTGCCAGCAGTTTCGAGTCCCTTCGCGGCTACACCTTC.

The rearrangement links TRBV2 to TRBJ2-7; tentative D call: TRBD1 (6 bases). CDR1 SNHLY and CDR2 FYNNEI come from the germline V gene. This CDR3 has 15 amino acids. V lost 5 bases and J 5 bases, leaving 19 bases between the germline ends. CDR3 loop: CASSPTSPAGDEQYF. Here the CDR3 DNA reads TGTGCCAGCAGTCCCACCTCGCCCGCAGGGGACGAGCAGTACTTC.

The V and J genes are TRBV27 and TRBJ1-2; 8 bases match TRBD1. The CDR3 extends over 13 amino acids. Germline V gene sequence: CDR1 MNHEY, CDR2 SMNVEV (reference sequence). With V trimmed by 5 bases and J by 7 bases, 6 bases remained unmatched. This CDR3 reads CASSGQGAGGYTF. The CDR3 coding sequence is TGTGCCAGCAGTGGTCAGGGGGCCGGTGGCTACACCTTC.

This chain joins TRBV30 and TRBJ2-1; no clear D gene. The CDR3 is 14 amino acids. CDR1 GTSNPN and CDR2 SVGIG come from the germline V gene (reference sequence). V was cut by 3 bases and J by 6 bases, with 15 bases left in between. The CDR3, as DNA: TGTGCCTGGAGAATCTCCCCCCCCGGCAATGAGCAGTTCTTC. Protein: CAWRISPPGNEQFF.

The chain recombines TRBV12-5 with TRBJ2-7, with D tentatively TRBD1 (6 bases). Germline-derived CDR1 and CDR2 are LGHNT and FRNRAP. The CDR3 is 16 residues long. V gave up 5 bases and J gave up 0 bases, with 17 bases separating them. Here the CDR3 DNA reads TGTGCTAGTGGTCCCTCCTGGGGGCTCAGCTCCTACGAGCAGTACTTC. Translating gives CASGPSWGLSSYEQYF.

The chain is built from TRBV7-9 and TRBJ1-2; TRBD1 agrees at 7 bases. CDR1 SEHNR and CDR2 FQNEAQ come from the germline V gene (reference sequence). The CDR3 is 15 amino acids. Trimming removed 5 bases from V and 4 bases from J; junction bases left unmatched: 10. The CDR3 DNA follows: TGTGCCAGCAGCACACGACAGGGAACCACCTATGGCTACACCTTC. Protein product: CASSTRQGTTYGYTF.

This rearrangement joins TRBV29-1 to TRBJ2-1; D may be TRBD2 (6 bases). The CDR3 runs to 13 residues. Trimming stripped 8 bases from V and 0 bases from J, with 11 bases between. The V gene's germline CDR1 is SQVTM and CDR2 ANQGSEA. CDR3 amino acids: CSWGEISYNEQFF. The CDR3 DNA reads as TGCAGCTGGGGGGAAATCTCCTACAATGAGCAGTTCTTC.

The rearrangement links TRBV28 to TRBJ1-4; a possible D gene is TRBD1 (6 bases). Germline CDR1 reads MDHEN; CDR2 reads SYDVKM. The CDR3 runs 18 residues. V gave up 6 bases and J gave up 0 bases, with 20 bases separating them. Here the CDR3 DNA reads TGTGCCAGCAGGGGACCGCCGACAGGCGTTACAACTAATGAAAAACTGTTTTTT. Protein: CASRGPPTGVTTNEKLFF. Drawing the rest from reference TRBV28 and TRBJ1-4, the complete variable domain is DVKVTQSSRYLVKRTGEKVFLECVQDMDHENMFWYRQDPGLGLRLIYFSYDVKMKEKGDIPEGYSVSREKKERFSLILESASTNQTSMYLCASRGPPTGVTTNEKLFFGSGTQLSVL.

This chain joins TRBV4-1 and TRBJ2-3, with 13 bases that match TRBD2. The CDR3 is made up of 17 amino acids. With V trimmed by 4 bases and J by 2 bases, 6 bases remained unmatched. The germline V gene encodes CDR1 MGHRA and CDR2 YSYEKL. This chain's CDR3 is CASSPKGLAGNTDTQYF. CDR3 sequence (DNA): TGCGCCAGCAGCCCTAAGGGACTAGCGGGAAACACAGATACGCAGTATTTT.